The 8 T cell receptor beta chains below all came from one sample that was sequenced in a study of T cell changes during pregnancy in multiple sclerosis. Measured with immunoSEQ multiplex PCR; TCRdb has only the in-frame clones, and not every one. The data show approximately 97,000 clones, about nine tenths seen once. Sequences were derived from peripheral blood, sampled in the second trimester of pregnancy. The origin of the receptors is a female donor in good health, enrolled as a control in a pregnancy study.

The chain carries TRBV4-2 and TRBJ2-5; D call uncertain. V gave up 1 base and J gave up 5 bases, with 8 bases separating them. CDR1 and CDR2 from the germline V gene are LGHNA and YNFKEQ. The CDR3 runs to 13 residues. The CDR3 region is CASSQVSEETQYF. The DNA of the CDR3 is TGTGCCAGCAGCCAAGTAAGCGAGGAGACCCAGTACTTC.

The rearrangement links TRBV6-6 to TRBJ1-2; D may be TRBD1 (5 bases). Deletions cut 7 bases from V and 8 bases from J, with 23 bases between. The V gene's germline CDR1 is MNHNY and CDR2 SVGAGI (reference sequence). There are 15 residues in the CDR3. The CDR3 nucleotides are TGTGCCAGCAAAGAAAGACAGCAACAAGCGGGCGGCTACACCTTC. It translates to CASKERQQQAGGYTF.

V gene TRBV30 combines with J gene TRBJ2-1; the match to TRBD2 covers 10 bases. This CDR3 contains 13 residues. Germline-derived CDR1 and CDR2 are GTSNPN and SVGIG (reference sequence). The junction had 1 base not matched to a gene; V was cut back by 1 base and J by 7 bases. The CDR3 coding sequence is TGTGCCTGGAGTGGACTAGCGGGTAATGAGCAGTTCTTC. Its translation is CAWSGLAGNEQFF. The full variable domain, in which reference TRBV30 and TRBJ2-1 provide the parts outside the CDR3, is SQTIHQWPATLVQPVGSPLSLECTVEGTSNPNLYWYRQAAGRGLQLLFYSVGIGQISSEVPQNLSASRPQDRQFILSSKKLLLSDSGFYLCAWSGLAGNEQFFGPGTRLTVL.

The V gene is TRBV15, the J gene TRBJ2-7; the match to TRBD2 covers 8 bases. CDR1 is LNHNV and CDR2 is YYDKDF in the germline V gene (reference sequence). The CDR3 totals 18 residues. Unmatched junction bases numbered 13, after V lost 3 bases and J lost 0 bases. The CDR3 region is CATSSSSGSPVVSYEQYF. CDR3 DNA sequence: TGTGCCACCAGCAGCTCTAGCGGGTCTCCGGTAGTCTCCTACGAGCAGTACTTC.

V is TRBV2 and J is TRBJ2-1, with TRBD2 identical over 12 bases. Germline V CDR1 and CDR2: SNHLY, FYNNEI. CDR3 size: 15 residues. The trim removed 8 bases at V and 8 bases at J, leaving 10 bases unmatched. The chain's CDR3 is CASRPPGLAGDEQFF. The CDR3 nucleotides are TGTGCCAGCCGGCCTCCGGGACTAGCGGGCGATGAGCAGTTCTTC. Together with reference TRBV2 and TRBJ2-1, the CDR3 gives the full variable domain: EPEVTQTPSHQVTQMGQEVILRCVPISNHLYFYWYRQILGQKVEFLVSFYNNEISEKSEIFDDQFSVERPDGSNFTLKIRSTKLEDSAMYFCASRPPGLAGDEQFFGPGTRLTVL.

Only a few counts were recorded for this clone. CDR3 in amino acids: CASQEGAGDSNQPQHF. The CDR3 DNA reads TGTGCCAGCCAGGAGGGGGCTGGGGATAGCAATCAGCCCCAGCATTTT. The chain uses TRBV27 and TRBJ1-5, with 7 bases matching TRBD1. The CDR3 covers 16 residues. The V gene's germline CDR1 is MNHEY and CDR2 SMNVEV (reference sequence). Trimming at V came to 8 bases and at J to 0 bases, leaving 10 bases not matched to a gene.

The chain is built from TRBV6-4 and TRBJ2-2, with TRBD2 matching over 10 bases. Per germline, CDR1 MRHNA and CDR2 SNTAGT. The junction had 5 bases not matched to a gene; V was cut back by 4 bases and J by 6 bases. The CDR3 totals 15 residues. In DNA, the CDR3 is TGTGCCAGCAGTGTCTCCAGCGGGGGGGCCGGGGAGCTGTTTTTT. It is translated as CASSVSSGGAGELFF.

The rearrangement uses TRBV18 and TRBJ1-4, with 8 bases that match TRBD1. Germline CDR1 and CDR2: KGHSH and LQKENI. Trimming at V came to 3 bases and at J to 0 bases, leaving 6 bases not matched to a gene. The CDR3 totals 17 residues. The CDR3 nucleotides are TGTGCCAGCTCACCTCAGGGGGCGACTACAACTAATGAAAAACTGTTTTTT. Amino acids: CASSPQGATTTNEKLFF.